This entry is about one T cell receptor beta chain. The repertoire was sequenced with immunoSEQ multiplex PCR; TCRdb's copy has only in-frame clones and lacks some. The table lists 150,000 to 200,000 clones, 88% of them singletons. This specimen belongs to a study of blood T cell repertoires in COVID-19. The CDR3 runs 16 residues. Germline loops: CDR1 LNHDA, CDR2 SQIVND (reference sequence). V lost 10 bases to trimming and J lost 5 bases; unmatched junction nucleotides: 12. Sequenced material: peripheral blood. The genes are TRBV19 and TRBJ2-2, with TRBD1 matching 11 bases. The source of this sequence is a man between 50 and 59 years old who had recovered from COVID-19. The CDR3 region has the DNA TGTGCCACAGCGGACAGGGGGCGGGCCCTTACCGGGGAGCTGTTTTTT. Its translation is CATADRGRALTGELFF.